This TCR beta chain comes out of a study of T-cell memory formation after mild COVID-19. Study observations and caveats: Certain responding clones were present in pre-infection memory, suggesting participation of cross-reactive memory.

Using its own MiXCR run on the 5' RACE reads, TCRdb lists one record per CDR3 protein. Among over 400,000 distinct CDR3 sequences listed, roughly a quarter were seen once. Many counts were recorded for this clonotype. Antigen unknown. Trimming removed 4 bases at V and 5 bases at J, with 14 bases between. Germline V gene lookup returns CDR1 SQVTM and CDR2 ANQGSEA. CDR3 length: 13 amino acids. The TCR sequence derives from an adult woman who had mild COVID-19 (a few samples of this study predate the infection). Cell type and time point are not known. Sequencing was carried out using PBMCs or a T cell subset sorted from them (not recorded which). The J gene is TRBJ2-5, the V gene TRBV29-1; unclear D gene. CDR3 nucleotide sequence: TGCAGCGTTGCTAGGCAAACGACGGAGACCCAGTACTTC. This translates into CSVARQTTETQYF.